One and the same sample provided the 20 T cell receptor beta chains below, sequenced in a study of beta chain features in type 1 diabetes. Findings and caveats of the study: Patients with Type 1 diabetes showed moderately but significantly shorter TCRB CDR3s in all four CD4+ subsets.

No antigen is known for these receptors. The study reverse transcribed the entire isolated RNA, so it sequenced expressed TCRB transcripts. Profiling relied on immunoSEQ multiplex PCR, and the TCRdb table lists in-frame clones only, not all of them. The sample lists 100,000 to 150,000 clones; around 9% were seen once. Specimen: central memory CD4+ T cells from blood. All receptors derive from a man aged 25 to 40 with type 1 diabetes.

This clone has more than one count but fewer than ten. This sequence joins TRBV5-4 and TRBJ1-3; tentative D call: TRBD1 (6 bases). The V gene's germline CDR1 is SGHNT and CDR2 YYREEE (reference sequence). The V gene lost 6 bases and the J gene lost 1 base, with 17 bases spanning the gap. The CDR3 consists of 16 residues. The CDR3 bases are TGTGCCAGCAAACCGGCGGGGGCAGGATCTGGAAACACCATATATTTT. Its protein product is CASKPAGAGSGNTIYF.

This clone was recorded a few times. The V call is TRBV7-3, the J call TRBJ1-6, with 9 bases fitting TRBD1. Losses at the gene ends were 5 bases for V and 7 bases for J; bases not matched to a gene: 3. The CDR3 totals 14 residues. CDR1 is SGHTA, CDR2 FQGTGA, per germline. The CDR3 sequence: CASSQGTGNSPLHF. CDR3 nucleotide sequence: TGTGCCAGCAGCCAAGGGACAGGGAATTCACCCCTCCACTTT.

This sequence joins TRBV30 and TRBJ2-5; 10 bases map to TRBD2. CDR3 length equals 16 residues. J lost 2 bases, V lost 0 bases, and 6 bases had no gene match. Germline V gene data show CDR1 as GTSNPN and CDR2 as SVGIG (reference sequence). CDR3 sequence (DNA): TGTGCCTGGAGTGTTCTAGCGGGGGCCGTTCAAGAGACCCAGTACTTC. It specifies CAWSVLAGAVQETQYF.

The chain links TRBV4-3 to TRBJ1-1, with D uncertain. This CDR3 region has 14 residues. Germline-derived CDR1 and CDR2 are LGHNA and YSLEER. The V and J ends lost 0 bases and 1 base respectively, with 6 bases between them. The chain's CDR3 is CASSQDSGNTEAFF. The DNA of the CDR3 is TGCGCCAGCAGCCAAGATTCGGGGAACACTGAAGCTTTCTTT.

This chain uses TRBV6-1 with TRBJ2-5; 7 bases are shared with TRBD1. Germline CDR1 MNHNS, CDR2 SASEGT. This CDR3 spans 14 amino acids. V was clipped by 5 bases and J by 2 bases; unmatched bases: 5. The DNA for the CDR3 is TGTGCCAGCAGTAGGGGGCCGTTACAAGAGACCCAGTACTTC. It encodes CASSRGPLQETQYF.

This sequence joins TRBV5-1 and TRBJ2-3, with 8 bases matching TRBD2. Germline trimming cut 7 bases from V and 3 bases from J; bases unmatched to any gene: 10. Germline CDR1 is SGHRS and CDR2 is YFSETQ. This CDR3 is built from 15 residues. The CDR3 DNA reads TGCGCCAGCCTCTTATCGCCGGGGGGGACAGATACGCAGTATTTT. Amino acids: CASLLSPGGTDTQYF.

This sequence joins TRBV27 and TRBJ2-3; tentative D call: TRBD1 (6 bases). This CDR3 comprises 15 residues. Germline V gene sequence: CDR1 MNHEY, CDR2 SMNVEV (reference sequence). Trimming shortened V by 0 bases and J by 6 bases, and 13 bases separated the two germline ends. DNA for the CDR3: TGTGCCAGCAGTTTATCGAGGCAGGGGATCGATACGCAGTATTTT. Its protein is CASSLSRQGIDTQYF.

This clone was picked up a small number of times. The genes are TRBV7-2 and TRBJ1-2; the match to TRBD1 covers 10 bases. Germline V gene sequence: CDR1 SGHTA, CDR2 FQGNSA. J lost 14 bases, V lost 5 bases, and 14 bases had no gene match. This CDR3 region has 14 residues. The CDR3 loop reads CASSPQSRDRGWTF. CDR3 coding DNA: TGTGCCAGCAGCCCACAGTCCCGGGACAGGGGTTGGACCTTC.

This clone was observed a handful of times. The rearrangement uses TRBV7-2 and TRBJ2-7; the D gene is possibly TRBD1 (5 bases). The germline CDR1 and CDR2 sequences are SGHTA and FQGNSA. CDR3 length: 14 residues. V was shortened by 2 bases and J by 2 bases, with 10 bases between the two germline ends. CDR3 sequence reads: CASSLIAGTYEQYF. In DNA form, the CDR3 reads TGTGCCAGCAGCTTAATAGCAGGGACCTACGAGCAGTACTTC.

This clone was recorded a few times. The V gene is TRBV25-1, the J gene TRBJ1-1, with D unclear. CDR3 length equals 15 residues. Germline CDR1 and CDR2: MGHDK and SYGVNS. V was shortened by 2 bases and J by 10 bases, with 20 bases between the two germline ends. CDR3 in DNA: TGTGCCAGCAGTGAAGACGGTTTACAGCCTTCAGGAGCTTTCTTT. Protein: CASSEDGLQPSGAFF.

On this clone itself: At the DNA level, this CDR3 is encoded by other sequences in the same sample as well. The chain combines TRBV7-3 with TRBJ2-7; D remains unclear. The CDR3 is made up of 14 amino acids. Per the germline V gene, CDR1 is SGHTA and CDR2 is FQGTGA. V was trimmed by 2 bases and J by 0 bases, leaving 8 bases between them. CDR3 residues: CASSLQSNSYEQYF. As DNA, the CDR3 is TGTGCCAGCAGCTTACAGTCCAACTCCTACGAGCAGTACTTC.

This clone was picked up a small number of times. This rearrangement joins TRBV9 to TRBJ2-5; 12 bases agree with TRBD2. CDR1 is SGDLS and CDR2 is YYNGEE in the germline V gene. Germline trimming cut 0 bases from V and 0 bases from J; bases unmatched to any gene: 3. CDR3 length: 17 amino acids. CDR3 in DNA: TGTGCCAGCAGCGTAGCTCGGACTAGCGGGGACCAAGAGACCCAGTACTTC. Its translation is CASSVARTSGDQETQYF.

Points on this clone: Mismatch with germline at one junction end may stem from a read error. Other nucleotide sequences in the sample specify the same CDR3. This rearrangement joins TRBV2 to TRBJ1-6, with D maybe TRBD1 (6 bases). CDR3 length equals 14 residues. Looked up from germline, CDR1 is SNHLY and CDR2 is FYNNEI. In nucleotides, the CDR3 is TGTGCCAGCAGCGAAGCAGGGGATAATTCACCCCTCCACTTT. As protein: CASSEAGDNSPLHF.

Worth noting for this clone: The same CDR3 arises from other DNA sequences in this sample as well. V usage is TRBV10-3 and J usage is TRBJ1-1; TRBD1 aligns across 7 bases. Germline-derived CDR1 and CDR2 are ENHRY and SYGVKD. V trimming: 0 bases; J trimming: 0 bases; junction bases outside the gene matches: 1. This CDR3 is 15 amino acids long. The CDR3 sequence is CAISESTGLNTEAFF. The CDR3 DNA reads as TGTGCCATCAGTGAGTCGACAGGGTTGAACACTGAAGCTTTCTTT.

This clone was found a few times. This chain uses TRBV4-3 with TRBJ1-4; 12 bases map to TRBD1. This CDR3 spans 14 amino acids. Per the germline V gene, CDR1 is LGHNA and CDR2 is YSLEER. With V trimmed by 3 bases and J by 8 bases, 1 base remained unmatched. The CDR3 nucleotides are TGCGCCAGCAGCCAGGGACAGGGGGCCGAAAAACTGTTTTTT. It codes for CASSQGQGAEKLFF.

This clone was recorded a few times. The chain joins TRBV29-1 to TRBJ2-1, with 9 bases identical to TRBD2. This CDR3 has 13 residues. The V gene end was trimmed by 7 bases and the J gene end by 3 bases; junction bases not matched to a gene: 4. The germline gives CDR1 SQVTM, CDR2 ANQGSEA. The CDR3 bases are TGCAGCGAGCGGCGGGGGGGCTACAATGAGCAGTTCTTC. It yields the protein CSERRGGYNEQFF.

This clone came up a few times. The chain is built from TRBV4-3 and TRBJ1-1; a possible D gene is TRBD1 (5 bases). The CDR3 loop spans 14 amino acids. Trimming shortened V by 4 bases and J by 1 base, and 10 bases separated the two germline ends. The germline V gene encodes CDR1 LGHNA and CDR2 YSLEER. The CDR3, as DNA: TGCGCCAGCAGCCCGTTGGGGGGGAACACTGAAGCTTTCTTT. It codes for CASSPLGGNTEAFF.

CDR3 in DNA: TGTGCCAGCAGTTCGGGTTTGAATACGCAGTATTTT. Translated: CASSSGLNTQYF. The chain uses TRBV28 and TRBJ2-3, with D hard to call. Trimming pared 4 bases from V and 7 bases from J, leaving 9 bases between. Germline V gene lookup returns CDR1 MDHEN and CDR2 SYDVKM. The CDR3 is made up of 12 amino acids.

The chain has TRBV7-9 and TRBJ2-2, with D perhaps matching TRBD1 (5 bases). This CDR3 contains 14 residues. V lost 5 bases to trimming and J lost 5 bases, with 12 bases between them. CDR1 SEHNR and CDR2 FQNEAQ come from the germline V gene (reference sequence). The CDR3 here is CASSTSRATGELFF. The CDR3 DNA sequence: TGTGCCAGCAGCACATCCAGGGCTACCGGGGAGCTGTTTTTT.

The chain recombines TRBV9 with TRBJ2-1, with TRBD2 matching over 8 bases. J gave up 2 bases and V 4 bases, and 5 bases lay outside the gene matches. Germline CDR1 SGDLS, CDR2 YYNGEE. The CDR3 covers 15 residues. The CDR3 sequence: CASSPPGLAYNEQFF. CDR3 coding DNA: TGTGCCAGCAGCCCCCCGGGACTAGCCTACAATGAGCAGTTCTTC.